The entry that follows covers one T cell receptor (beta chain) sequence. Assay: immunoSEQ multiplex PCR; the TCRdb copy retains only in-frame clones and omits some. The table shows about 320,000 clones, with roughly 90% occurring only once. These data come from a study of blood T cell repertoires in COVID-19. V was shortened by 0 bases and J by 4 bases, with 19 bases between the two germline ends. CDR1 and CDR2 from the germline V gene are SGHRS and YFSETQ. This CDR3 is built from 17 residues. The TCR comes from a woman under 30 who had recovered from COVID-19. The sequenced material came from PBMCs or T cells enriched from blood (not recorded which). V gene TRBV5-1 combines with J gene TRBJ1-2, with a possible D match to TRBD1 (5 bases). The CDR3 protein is CASSLEGVDSSPYGYTF. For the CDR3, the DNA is TGCGCCAGCAGCTTGGAAGGGGTCGACTCATCCCCCTATGGCTACACCTTC.